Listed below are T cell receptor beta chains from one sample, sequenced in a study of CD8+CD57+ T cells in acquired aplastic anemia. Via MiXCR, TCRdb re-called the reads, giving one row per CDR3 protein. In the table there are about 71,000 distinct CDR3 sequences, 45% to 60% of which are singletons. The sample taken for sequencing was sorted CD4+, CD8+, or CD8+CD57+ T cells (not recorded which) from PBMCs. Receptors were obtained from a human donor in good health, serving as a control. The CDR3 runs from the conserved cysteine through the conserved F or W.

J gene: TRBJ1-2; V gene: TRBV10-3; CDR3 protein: CAISSGQDYGYTF
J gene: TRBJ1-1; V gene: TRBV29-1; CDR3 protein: CSVGRGWDTEAFF
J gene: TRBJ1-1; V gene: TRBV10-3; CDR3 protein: CATSDGFGEAFF
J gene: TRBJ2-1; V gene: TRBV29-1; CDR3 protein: CSAQHMAVYNEQFF
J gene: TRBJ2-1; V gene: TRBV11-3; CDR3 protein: CASSSLGGEQFF
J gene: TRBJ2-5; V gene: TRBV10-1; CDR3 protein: CASRGTIQETQYF
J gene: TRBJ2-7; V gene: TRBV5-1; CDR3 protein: CASSLAGWASGSSYEQYF
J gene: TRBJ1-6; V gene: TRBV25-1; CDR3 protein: CASSRQNNSPLHF
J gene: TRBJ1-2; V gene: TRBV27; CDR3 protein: CASSLAQGTGPNGYTF
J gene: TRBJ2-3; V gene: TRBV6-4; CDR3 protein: CASSSGGSTDTQYF
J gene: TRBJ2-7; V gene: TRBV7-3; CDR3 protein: CASSPTRGYEQYF
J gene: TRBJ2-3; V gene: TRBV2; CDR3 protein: CASLPWQGTDTQYF
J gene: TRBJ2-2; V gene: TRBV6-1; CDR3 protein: CASSEGLAGAAANTGELFF
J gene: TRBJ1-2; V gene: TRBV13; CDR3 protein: CASLTTGNYGYTF
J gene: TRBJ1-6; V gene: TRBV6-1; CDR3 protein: CASTDRGTWNSPLHF
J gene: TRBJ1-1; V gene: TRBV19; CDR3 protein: CASSITGRMNTEAFF
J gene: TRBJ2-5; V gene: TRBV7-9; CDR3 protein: CASSPSGGETQYF
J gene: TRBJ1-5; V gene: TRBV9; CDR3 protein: CASSVGGDLHQPQHF
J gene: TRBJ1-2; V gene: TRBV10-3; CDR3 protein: CAVMDGGDYGYTF
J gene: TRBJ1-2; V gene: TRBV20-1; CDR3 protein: CSAGFGISGYGYTF
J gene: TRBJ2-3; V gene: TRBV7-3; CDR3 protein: CASSPLGGGSPDTQYF
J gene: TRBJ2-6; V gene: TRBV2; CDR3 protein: CASSPLAGGTYVLTF
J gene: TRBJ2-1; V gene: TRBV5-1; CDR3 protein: CASSWRQGNDNEQFF
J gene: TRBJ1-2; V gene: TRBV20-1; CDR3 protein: CSARVPRGGYTF
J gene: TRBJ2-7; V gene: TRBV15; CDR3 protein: CATSVGSSYEQYF
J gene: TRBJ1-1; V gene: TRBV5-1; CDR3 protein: CASSWGQGNTEAFF
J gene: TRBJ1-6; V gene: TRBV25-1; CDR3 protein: CASKGTGYNSPLHF
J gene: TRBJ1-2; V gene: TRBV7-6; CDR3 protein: CASSLGRGNYGYTF
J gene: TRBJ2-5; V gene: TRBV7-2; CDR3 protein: CASSFPGIETQYF
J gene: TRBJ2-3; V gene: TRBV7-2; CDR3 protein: CASSLARAGGPTDTQYF
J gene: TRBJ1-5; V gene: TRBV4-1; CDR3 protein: CASSQVGAGMSNQPQHF
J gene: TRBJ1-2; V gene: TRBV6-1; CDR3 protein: CASLQAWGYTF
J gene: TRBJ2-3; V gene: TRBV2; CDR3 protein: CASTSEYTDTQYF
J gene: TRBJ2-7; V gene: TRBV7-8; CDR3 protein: CASSLGTGGSGDEQYF
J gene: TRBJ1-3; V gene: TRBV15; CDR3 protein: CATSRGRGVGNTIYF
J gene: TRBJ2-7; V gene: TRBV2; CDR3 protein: CASSRQGTYEQYF
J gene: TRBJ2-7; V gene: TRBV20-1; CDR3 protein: CSARGTGTGSSYEQYF
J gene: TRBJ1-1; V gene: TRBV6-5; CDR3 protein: CASSYSIAVGNTEAFF
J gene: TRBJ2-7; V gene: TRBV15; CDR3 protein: CATTLGLNNEQYF
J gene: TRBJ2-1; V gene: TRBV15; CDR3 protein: CATSPGDRFYNEQFF
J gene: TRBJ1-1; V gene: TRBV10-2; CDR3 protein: CASSESLIMLNTEAFF
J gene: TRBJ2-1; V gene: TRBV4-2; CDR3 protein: CASSKGLAGAPYNEQFF
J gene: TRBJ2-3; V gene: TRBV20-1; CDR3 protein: CSARGPGGGTDTQYF
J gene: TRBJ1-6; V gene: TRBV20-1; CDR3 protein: CSARDQLQSPLHF
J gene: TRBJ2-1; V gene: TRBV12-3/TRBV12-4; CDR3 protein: CASRPGSGTPNEQFF
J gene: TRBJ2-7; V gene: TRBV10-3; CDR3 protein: CAISWTSGGGYEQYF
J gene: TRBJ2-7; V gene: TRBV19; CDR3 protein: CASSVSGSCEQYF
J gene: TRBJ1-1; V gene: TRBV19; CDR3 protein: CASSISGTGNTEAFF
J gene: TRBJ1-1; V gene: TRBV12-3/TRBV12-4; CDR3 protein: CASSGSGTNTEAFF
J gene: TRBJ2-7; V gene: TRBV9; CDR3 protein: CASSPEGDSYEQYF
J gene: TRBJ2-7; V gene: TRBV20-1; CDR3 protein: CSASKTSGASYEQYF
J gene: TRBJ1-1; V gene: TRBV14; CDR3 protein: CAGSQAPIGDTEAFF
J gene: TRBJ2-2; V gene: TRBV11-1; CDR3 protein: CASNPIAGANTGELFF
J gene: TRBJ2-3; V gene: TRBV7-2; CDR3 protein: CASSPQVGTDTQYF
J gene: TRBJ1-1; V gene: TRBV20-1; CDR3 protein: CSARGYGLPNTEAFF
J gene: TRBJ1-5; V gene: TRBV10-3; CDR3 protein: CAISAQLTYSNQPQHF
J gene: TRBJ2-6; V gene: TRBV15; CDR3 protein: CATSRDQRGFGSGANVLTF
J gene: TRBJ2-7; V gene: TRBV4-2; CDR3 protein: CASSQDWSHGLAGSVEQYF
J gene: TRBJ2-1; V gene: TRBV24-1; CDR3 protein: CATSDLREGLAEYEQFF